Detailed here is one T cell receptor (beta chain). Its matching antigen is unknown. This record belongs to a study of cytomegalovirus exposure and HLA in healthy donors. Study information: Both the 120 validation repertoires and the approximately 700 first-cohort repertoires used the same platform, as reported by a later analysis.

Trimming took off 0 bases at V and 5 bases at J, with 7 bases between the two ends. Germline CDR1 is MNHEY and CDR2 is SMNVEV (reference sequence). The CDR3 loop spans 13 amino acids. Produced via immunoSEQ multiplex PCR; TCRdb's table is partial and in-frame only. The data contain about 160,000 clones, approximately 89% of them singletons. Whole-study findings and limits: Rare sequences made up most TCRs, while some public TCRs were found in many donors. Researchers counted roughly 150 TCR beta chains as cytomegalovirus-associated.

The chain links TRBV27 to TRBJ2-5; D ambiguous. Sample: PBMCs. This TCR was sampled from a young man in good health and CMV-seropositive. The CDR3 sequence: CASSLSVLETQYF. The CDR3, as DNA: TGTGCCAGCAGTTTATCTGTCCTTGAGACCCAGTACTTC.